This entry lists 25 T cell receptor beta chains sequenced from one sample in a study of monozygotic twins with inflammatory bowel disease. TCRdb re-called the 5' RACE reads and shows each CDR3 protein once, DNA omitted. This listing includes fewer than 400,000 distinct CDR3 sequences. The sequencing input was blood. All receptors come from a human donor with ulcerative colitis or Crohn's disease, or a healthy co-twin of an affected twin (not recorded which).

The chain joins TRBV20-1 to TRBJ1-6. Germline values: CDR1 DFQATT, CDR2 SNEGSKA (reference sequence). This CDR3 has 15 residues. This CDR3 reads CSVSKDRSYNSPLHF.

The chain joins TRBV6-5 to TRBJ1-1. The germline gives CDR1 MNHEY, CDR2 SVGAGI. This CDR3 is built from 14 residues. CDR3 region: CASSSSDRKTEAFF.

CDR3: CASSISYEQYF. The rearrangement links TRBV12-3 or TRBV12-4 to TRBJ2-7. CDR3 length: 11 amino acids.

This chain uses TRBV5-1 with TRBJ1-4. This CDR3 comprises 15 residues. CDR1 and CDR2 from the germline V gene are SGHRS and YFSETQ. CDR3 region: CASSLEGATNEKLFF.

This chain's CDR3 is CASSLALGGANVQTF. The chain links TRBV5-1 to TRBJ2-6. Germline CDR1 is SGHRS and CDR2 is YFSETQ. The CDR3 covers 15 residues.

The chain employs TRBV12-3 or TRBV12-4 and TRBJ2-7; with no DNA, the TCRdb D assignment of TRBD1 cannot be verified. This CDR3 region has 14 residues. The CDR3 loop reads CASTIFGGLNGTYF.

The genes are TRBV27 and TRBJ2-1; lacking DNA, the TRBD1 call made by TCRdb goes unchecked. The V gene's germline CDR1 is MNHEY and CDR2 SMNVEV (reference sequence). The CDR3 consists of 15 residues. The CDR3 loop reads CASSLWGLTYNEQFF.

The chain uses TRBV5-1 and TRBJ2-7; TCRdb gives TRBD1 as the D gene, but with no DNA this cannot be confirmed. Germline V gives CDR1 SGHRS, CDR2 YFSETQ. The CDR3 loop spans 14 amino acids. CDR3 loop: CASRLNWGIYEQYF. The entire variable domain, with the rest obtained from reference TRBV5-1 and TRBJ2-7, is as follows: KAGVTQTPRYLIKTRGQQVTLSCSPISGHRSVSWYQQTPGQGLQFLFEYFSETQRNKGNFPGRFSGRQFSNSRSEMNVSTLELGDSALYLCASRLNWGIYEQYFGPGTRLTVT.

The genes are TRBV19 and TRBJ1-6; the D gene TCRdb calls, TRBD1, cannot be checked with no DNA. This CDR3 contains 15 residues. Looked up from germline, CDR1 is LNHDA and CDR2 is SQIVND (reference sequence). CDR3 region: CASRTGQGANSPLHF.

V gene TRBV12-3 or TRBV12-4 combines with J gene TRBJ1-5; TCRdb proposes TRBD1, but this gene call is untestable without DNA. This CDR3 spans 13 amino acids. The CDR3 loop reads CASGLTGDQPQHF.

The gene calls are TRBV7-2 and TRBJ2-7; with no DNA, the TCRdb D assignment of TRBD2 cannot be verified. CDR3 length: 12 amino acids. CDR1 SGHTA and CDR2 FQGNSA come from the germline V gene. This CDR3 is CASSILVYEQYF.

V and J are TRBV7-2 and TRBJ2-7; the TCRdb D gene call, TRBD1, has no DNA to confirm it. The CDR3 has 14 residues. Per the germline V gene, CDR1 is SGHTA and CDR2 is FQGNSA. This CDR3 is CASSLVSGAYEQYF.

The V call is TRBV28, the J call TRBJ2-1; the TCRdb call, TRBD1, lacks DNA for checking. Germline V lookup: CDR1 MDHEN, CDR2 SYDVKM. The CDR3 has 15 residues. The CDR3 protein is CASSDGTGPSNEQFF.

The gene calls are TRBV12-3 or TRBV12-4 and TRBJ2-2; TCRdb proposes TRBD2, but this gene call is untestable without DNA. The CDR3 length is 17 residues. This CDR3 is CASREREAPGGTGELFF.

This chain connects TRBV15 to TRBJ2-2; TCRdb reports TRBD2, a call that lacks DNA to check it against. Per the germline V gene, CDR1 is LNHNV and CDR2 is YYDKDF (reference sequence). This CDR3 contains 12 residues. This CDR3 reads CATRTRAGELFF.

The chain uses TRBV7-2 and TRBJ2-4. This CDR3 contains 16 residues. Germline loops: CDR1 SGHTA, CDR2 FQGNSA. The CDR3 sequence: CASSLEAGLAKNIQYF. The full variable domain, completed using reference TRBV7-2 and TRBJ2-4, is GAGVSQSPSNKVTEKGKDVELRCDPISGHTALYWYRQSLGQGLEFLIYFQGNSAPDKSGLPSDRFSAERTGGSVSTLTIQRTQQEDSAVYLCASSLEAGLAKNIQYFGAGTRLSVL.

This chain connects TRBV5-4 to TRBJ2-2; TCRdb's assignment of TRBD1 cannot be checked, as there is no DNA. CDR1 and CDR2 from the germline V gene are SGHNT and YYREEE (reference sequence). The length of the CDR3 is 14 residues. The CDR3 protein is CASSFQGYGGELFF.

The chain is built from TRBV3-1 and TRBJ2-7; TCRdb calls TRBD2, which cannot be checked without DNA. CDR1 and CDR2 from the germline V gene are LGHDT and YNNKEL (reference sequence). CDR3 size: 18 residues. Here the CDR3 reads CASSHWSPERVSPYEQYF.

The chain joins TRBV3-1 to TRBJ2-7; checking the TCRdb D call of TRBD1 is not possible without DNA. This CDR3 is 15 amino acids long. Germline values: CDR1 LGHDT, CDR2 YNNKEL (reference sequence). CDR3 region: CASSHSRTGSDEQYF.

The V gene is TRBV20-1, the J gene TRBJ1-5; TCRdb calls TRBD1, which cannot be checked without DNA. CDR3 size: 12 residues. Germline values: CDR1 DFQATT, CDR2 SNEGSKA (reference sequence). Here the CDR3 reads CSGSGGNQPQHF.

The V call is TRBV10-1, the J call TRBJ1-1; the D call of TRBD1 rests on TCRdb alone, since no DNA is present to check it. Germline V gene sequence: CDR1 WNHNN, CDR2 SYGVQD (reference sequence). The CDR3 length is 14 residues. This chain's CDR3 is CASSETGGETEAFF.

The V and J genes are TRBV30 and TRBJ2-2; the TRBD1 assignment by TCRdb is unverifiable without DNA. The CDR3 is 15 residues long. Per the germline V gene, CDR1 is GTSNPN and CDR2 is SVGIG (reference sequence). CDR3 sequence reads: CAWSSGARSSGELFF.

The chain links TRBV5-4 to TRBJ2-7; TCRdb indicates TRBD2, and absent DNA this call remains unverified. Germline CDR1 reads SGHNT; CDR2 reads YYREEE (reference sequence). CDR3 length equals 16 residues. This CDR3 reads CASSMGLAGTFIEQYF. Full variable domain (outside the CDR3, taken from reference TRBV5-4 and TRBJ2-7): ETGVTQSPTHLIKTRGQQVTLRCSSQSGHNTVSWYQQALGQGPQFIFQYYREEENGRGNFPPRFSGLQFPNYSSELNVNALELDDSALYLCASSMGLAGTFIEQYFGPGTRLTVT.

The V gene is TRBV20-1, the J gene TRBJ2-1; TCRdb picks TRBD2, but there is no DNA to check that call. The CDR3 has 15 amino acids. Germline V lookup: CDR1 DFQATT, CDR2 SNEGSKA (reference sequence). The CDR3 protein is CSARESLAGAREQFF.

This chain connects TRBV4-3 to TRBJ2-1; TCRdb gives TRBD1 as the D gene, but with no DNA this cannot be confirmed. This CDR3 has 15 residues. Germline lookup yields CDR1 LGHNA and CDR2 YSLEER. CDR3 amino acids: CASSRTGTAYNEQFF.